This is a list of T cell receptor beta chains from one sample in a study of cytomegalovirus exposure and HLA in healthy donors. The method was immunoSEQ multiplex PCR; TCRdb's version includes in-frame clones alone and lacks a portion of them. The sample contains around 130,000 clones, around 65% of which appear only once. Sequencing was done on a sample of PBMCs. These receptors were collected from a male donor in good health and CMV-seronegative. The CDR3 runs from the conserved cysteine through the conserved F or W. Fields, in order: clone size, D gene, J gene, V gene, CDR3 protein, CDR3 DNA. A D gene is named only where the DNA matches it firmly. Where a row states a size, it is once, few, many or the class of an expanded clone; other rows omit it.

size: .; D: TRBD2; J: TRBJ2-7; V: TRBV6-6; CDR3: CASSYELAGDYEQYF; DNA: TGTGCCAGCAGTTATGAGCTAGCGGGGGACTACGAGCAGTACTTC
size: .; D: .; J: TRBJ1-4; V: TRBV5-1; CDR3: CASSLAGRASGEKLFF; DNA: TGCGCCAGCAGCTTGGCTGGTAGGGCGAGCGGAGAAAAACTGTTTTTT
size: few; D: TRBD2; J: TRBJ2-3; V: TRBV7-9; CDR3: CASSLEARGDTQYF; DNA: TGTGCCAGCAGCTTAGAGGCGCGGGGGGATACGCAGTATTTT
size: .; D: TRBD1; J: TRBJ2-3; V: TRBV5-1; CDR3: CASSKGQGRTDTQYF; DNA: TGCGCCAGCAGCAAGGGACAGGGTCGGACAGATACGCAGTATTTT
size: .; D: TRBD1; J: TRBJ2-7; V: TRBV6-1; CDR3: CASSEAHGTAFYEQYF; DNA: TGTGCCAGCAGTGAAGCGCACGGGACAGCGTTCTACGAGCAGTACTTC
size: .; D: TRBD1; J: TRBJ2-3; V: TRBV4-3; CDR3: CASSQDLTGASTDTQYF; DNA: TGCGCCAGCAGCCAAGATCTAACAGGGGCTAGCACAGATACGCAGTATTTT
size: .; D: TRBD1; J: TRBJ2-5; V: TRBV2; CDR3: CASSEQTGAGETQYF; DNA: TGTGCCAGCAGTGAACAGACAGGGGCAGGGGAGACCCAGTACTTC
size: few; D: TRBD1; J: TRBJ2-7; V: TRBV7-9; CDR3: CASSSTGADEQYF; DNA: TGTGCCAGCAGCTCAACAGGGGCCGACGAGCAGTACTTC
size: few; D: .; J: TRBJ2-3; V: TRBV19; CDR3: CASSLGGGTQYF; DNA: TGTGCCAGCAGTTTAGGGGGGGGGACGCAGTATTTT
size: few; D: .; J: TRBJ2-1; V: TRBV7-8; CDR3: CASSLAGRYNEQFF; DNA: TGTGCCAGCAGCTTAGCAGGCAGGTACAATGAGCAGTTCTTC
size: few; D: TRBD2; J: TRBJ2-2; V: TRBV27; CDR3: CASSLAGGHTGELFF; DNA: TGTGCCAGCAGTTTAGCGGGGGGGCATACCGGGGAGCTGTTTTTT
size: .; D: TRBD1; J: TRBJ1-1; V: TRBV6-6; CDR3: CASRRIQGHTEAFF; DNA: TGTGCCAGCAGACGGATACAGGGGCATACTGAAGCTTTCTTT
size: .; D: .; J: TRBJ2-5; V: TRBV7-2; CDR3: CASAPSQMYQETQYF; DNA: TGTGCCAGCGCACCATCACAGATGTACCAAGAGACCCAGTACTTC
size: few; D: .; J: TRBJ2-7; V: TRBV6-1; CDR3: CASSRQSSYEQYF; DNA: TGTGCCAGCAGCCGACAGTCCTCCTACGAGCAGTACTTC
size: .; D: TRBD2; J: TRBJ2-5; V: TRBV12-5; CDR3: CASGDGLAAFQETQYF; DNA: TGTGCTAGTGGTGATGGACTAGCGGCCTTCCAAGAGACCCAGTACTTC
size: .; D: .; J: TRBJ1-2; V: TRBV29-1; CDR3: CSGQGPIHPRGYGYTF; DNA: TGCAGCGGTCAAGGACCCATCCACCCCAGGGGTTATGGCTACACCTTC
size: .; D: TRBD1; J: TRBJ2-5; V: TRBV5-4; CDR3: CASSGGQGEQETQYF; DNA: TGTGCCAGCAGCGGGGGACAGGGCGAGCAAGAGACCCAGTACTTC
size: .; D: .; J: TRBJ2-7; V: TRBV2; CDR3: CASRRTENYEQYF; DNA: TGTGCCAGCAGGAGGACAGAGAACTACGAGCAGTACTTC
size: .; D: TRBD1; J: TRBJ1-3; V: TRBV7-9; CDR3: CASSLGGTVSGNTIYF; DNA: TGTGCCAGCAGCTTAGGAGGGACAGTCTCTGGAAACACCATATATTTC
size: .; D: .; J: TRBJ1-4; V: TRBV18; CDR3: CASSPRRTNEKLFF; DNA: TGTGCCAGCTCACCTCGGAGGACTAATGAAAAACTGTTTTTT
size: .; D: .; J: TRBJ1-1; V: TRBV19; CDR3: CASSQTVNTEAFF; DNA: TGTGCCAGTAGCCAGACAGTGAACACTGAAGCTTTCTTT
size: .; D: .; J: TRBJ1-1; V: TRBV7-6; CDR3: CASSLGIQETEAFF; DNA: TGTGCCAGCAGCTTAGGGATACAGGAAACTGAAGCTTTCTTT
size: .; D: TRBD1; J: TRBJ1-5; V: TRBV6-6; CDR3: CASSPPDRGNNQPQHF; DNA: TGTGCCAGCAGTCCCCCGGACAGGGGGAACAATCAGCCCCAGCATTTT
size: .; D: .; J: TRBJ1-1; V: TRBV6-5; CDR3: CASSEVGENTEAFF; DNA: TGTGCCAGCAGTGAGGTAGGGGAGAACACTGAAGCTTTCTTT
size: .; D: TRBD2; J: TRBJ2-7; V: TRBV5-6; CDR3: CASTSREGPWGYEQYF; DNA: TGTGCCAGCACCTCAAGGGAGGGGCCCTGGGGCTACGAGCAGTACTTC
size: few; D: .; J: TRBJ1-1; V: TRBV18; CDR3: CASSPGQLNTEAFF; DNA: TGTGCCAGCTCACCAGGGCAACTGAACACTGAAGCTTTCTTT
size: .; D: TRBD1; J: TRBJ1-1; V: TRBV5-1; CDR3: CASSWDRGPEAFF; DNA: TGCGCCAGCAGCTGGGACAGGGGGCCTGAAGCTTTCTTT
size: .; D: .; J: TRBJ2-5; V: TRBV29-1; CDR3: CSVELGGYQETQYF; DNA: TGCAGCGTTGAACTGGGCGGGTACCAAGAGACCCAGTACTTC
size: few; D: TRBD2; J: TRBJ2-4; V: TRBV9; CDR3: CASSLQTSEPQNIQYF; DNA: TGTGCCAGCAGCCTTCAGACTAGCGAACCTCAAAACATTCAGTACTTC
size: .; D: TRBD2; J: TRBJ2-3; V: TRBV10-2; CDR3: CASSVTGGVVDTQYF; DNA: TGCGCCAGCAGTGTGACGGGGGGGGTGGTGGATACGCAGTATTTT
size: once; D: TRBD2; J: TRBJ2-3; V: TRBV28; CDR3: CASSSPQRGGTDTQYF; DNA: TGTGCCAGCAGTTCACCCCAGCGGGGGGGAACAGATACGCAGTATTTT
size: .; D: TRBD2; J: TRBJ2-2; V: TRBV28; CDR3: CASIPGGNTGELFF; DNA: TGTGCCAGCATCCCGGGGGGGAACACCGGGGAGCTGTTTTTT
size: .; D: TRBD2; J: TRBJ2-3; V: TRBV6-5; CDR3: CASTRTSGGTDTQYF; DNA: TGTGCCAGCACCAGGACTAGCGGGGGAACAGATACGCAGTATTTT
size: few; D: .; J: TRBJ2-2; V: TRBV7-2; CDR3: CASSLVRRNTGELFF; DNA: TGTGCCAGCAGCTTAGTCAGGCGAAACACCGGGGAGCTGTTTTTT
size: few; D: .; J: TRBJ2-7; V: TRBV13; CDR3: CASSFRSGTYEQYF; DNA: TGTGCCAGCAGCTTCCGATCAGGTACCTACGAGCAGTACTTC
size: .; D: .; J: TRBJ1-4; V: TRBV2; CDR3: CASSENRVGTNEKLFF; DNA: TGTGCCAGCAGTGAAAACAGGGTCGGAACTAATGAAAAACTGTTTTTT
size: few; D: .; J: TRBJ1-2; V: TRBV6-5; CDR3: CASSSRSYGYTF; DNA: TGTGCCAGCAGCTCTCGGAGCTATGGCTACACCTTC
size: .; D: .; J: TRBJ2-1; V: TRBV7-3; CDR3: CASSSGLAHEQFF; DNA: TGTGCCAGCAGCTCGGGACTGGCCCATGAGCAGTTCTTC
size: medium-sized; D: .; J: TRBJ1-4; V: TRBV19; CDR3: CASKMAEKLFF; DNA: TGTGCCAGTAAGATGGCTGAAAAACTGTTTTTT
size: .; D: .; J: TRBJ2-7; V: TRBV5-5; CDR3: CASSLAIRAYEQYF; DNA: TGTGCCAGCAGCTTAGCGATCCGGGCCTACGAGCAGTACTTC
size: .; D: .; J: TRBJ2-7; V: TRBV5-5; CDR3: CASSLVSGRVLSYEQYF; DNA: TGTGCCAGCAGCTTGGTTAGTGGCAGGGTCCTCTCCTACGAGCAGTACTTC
size: .; D: .; J: TRBJ2-7; V: TRBV29-1; CDR3: CSVIAYEQYF; DNA: TGCAGCGTGATAGCCTACGAGCAGTACTTC
size: .; D: TRBD1; J: TRBJ2-5; V: TRBV30; CDR3: CAWSVYPTGTGPGETQYF; DNA: TGTGCCTGGAGTGTATACCCCACCGGGACAGGGCCGGGGGAGACCCAGTACTTC
size: .; D: TRBD1; J: TRBJ1-5; V: TRBV19; CDR3: CASSINVGTGGQPQHF; DNA: TGTGCCAGTAGTATAAACGTTGGGACAGGGGGTCAGCCCCAGCATTTT
size: .; D: .; J: TRBJ1-1; V: TRBV7-9; CDR3: CATNRDPVTGIFRF; DNA: TGTGCCACCAACCGCGATCCTGTTACAGGCATTTTTAGGTTT
size: .; D: .; J: TRBJ1-2; V: TRBV10-3; CDR3: CAISVDSRTKGYGYTF; DNA: TGTGCCATCAGTGTTGATTCCCGGACCAAGGGGTATGGCTACACCTTC
size: .; D: .; J: TRBJ1-2; V: TRBV27; CDR3: CASRATGQANYGYTF; DNA: TGTGCCAGCAGAGCTACAGGGCAAGCTAACTATGGCTACACCTTC
size: few; D: .; J: TRBJ1-5; V: TRBV6-4; CDR3: CASSPRVDQPQHF; DNA: TGTGCCAGCAGTCCCAGGGTTGACCAGCCCCAGCATTTT
size: .; D: TRBD1; J: TRBJ1-6; V: TRBV5-3; CDR3: CARSFFETQKGTGRNSPLHF; DNA: TGTGCCAGAAGCTTCTTCGAGACGCAAAAAGGGACAGGGAGAAATTCACCCCTCCACTTT
size: few; D: TRBD2; J: TRBJ2-1; V: TRBV5-1; CDR3: CASSLLLAGEPDEQFF; DNA: TGCGCCAGCAGCCTCCTGCTAGCGGGGGAGCCCGATGAGCAGTTCTTC
size: .; D: TRBD1; J: TRBJ1-4; V: TRBV7-2; CDR3: CASSTQGATNEKLFF; DNA: TGTGCCAGCAGCACCCAGGGGGCAACTAATGAAAAACTGTTTTTT
size: .; D: .; J: TRBJ1-2; V: TRBV13; CDR3: CASSLGQGSPYGYTF; DNA: TGTGCCAGCAGCTTAGGTCAGGGATCTCCCTATGGCTACACCTTC
size: once; D: TRBD2; J: TRBJ2-7; V: TRBV2; CDR3: CASRSVAGVSYEQYF; DNA: TGTGCCAGCAGGAGTGTAGCGGGGGTCTCCTACGAGCAGTACTTC
size: .; D: .; J: TRBJ2-5; V: TRBV19; CDR3: CASSISQGRETQYF; DNA: TGTGCCAGTAGTATTTCGCAGGGCCGGGAGACCCAGTACTTC